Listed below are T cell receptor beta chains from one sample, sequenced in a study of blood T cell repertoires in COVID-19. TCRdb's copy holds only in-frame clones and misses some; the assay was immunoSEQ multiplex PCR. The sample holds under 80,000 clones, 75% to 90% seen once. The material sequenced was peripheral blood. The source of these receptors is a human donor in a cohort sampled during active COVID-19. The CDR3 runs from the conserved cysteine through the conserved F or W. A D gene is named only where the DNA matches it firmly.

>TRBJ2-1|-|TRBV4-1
CASSQDRARGRYNEQFF
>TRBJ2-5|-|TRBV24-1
CATSDPQAVSKTQYF
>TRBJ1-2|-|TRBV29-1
CSVWGETEANYGYTF
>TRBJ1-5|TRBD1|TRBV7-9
CASSLGQGAGNQPQHF
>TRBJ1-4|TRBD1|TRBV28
CASIQDRGRKKLFF
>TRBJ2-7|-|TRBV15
CATSRTGFGEQYF
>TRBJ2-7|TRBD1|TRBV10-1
CASSERRWTGGTYEQYF
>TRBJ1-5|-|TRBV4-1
CASSQGASWRNQPQHF
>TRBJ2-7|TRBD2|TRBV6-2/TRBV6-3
CASSELAGSYEQYF
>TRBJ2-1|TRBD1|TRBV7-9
CASSLGTGPSYNEQFF
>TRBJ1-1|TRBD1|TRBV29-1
CSARRDRAMNTEAFF
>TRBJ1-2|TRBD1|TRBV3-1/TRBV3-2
CASSPGTGGYGYTF
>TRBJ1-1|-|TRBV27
CASSTMGAPEAFF
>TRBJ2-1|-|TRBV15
CATSRDLGLNYNEQFF
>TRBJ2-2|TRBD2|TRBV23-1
CASSQLSPREANTGELFF
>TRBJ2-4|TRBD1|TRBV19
CASSIDHRGTAKNIQYF
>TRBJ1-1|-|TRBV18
CASSPQGENTEAFF
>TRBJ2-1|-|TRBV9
CASSVAGSSSYNEQFF
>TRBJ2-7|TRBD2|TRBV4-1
CASSQTSGGIYEQYF
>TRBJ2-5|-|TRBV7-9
CASSLHPGTQYF
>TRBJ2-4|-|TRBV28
CASSLVGRIQYF
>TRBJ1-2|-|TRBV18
CASSPTGQGDYGYTF
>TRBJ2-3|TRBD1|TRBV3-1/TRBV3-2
CASSLKSNRGFGDTQYF
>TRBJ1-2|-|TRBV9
CASSLSLTTASYTF
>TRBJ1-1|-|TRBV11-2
CASSLFRGNTEAFF
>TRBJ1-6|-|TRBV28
CASSYNSPLHF
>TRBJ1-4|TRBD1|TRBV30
CAWSEGTGPEKLFF
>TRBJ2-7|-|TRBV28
CASGSYEQYF
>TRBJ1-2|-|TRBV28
CASSKLQDGYTF
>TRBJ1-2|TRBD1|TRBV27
CASSLQGQEFSRGYTF
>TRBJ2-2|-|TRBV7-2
CASSLARTGELFF
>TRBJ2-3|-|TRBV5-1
CASSPPRRAGSDTQYF
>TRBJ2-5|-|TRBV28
CASLRGRGETQYF
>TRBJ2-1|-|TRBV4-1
CASSQDVGGPYNEQFF
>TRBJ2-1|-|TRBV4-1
CASSPTRVHEQFF
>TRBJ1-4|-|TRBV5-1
CASSRGRGNEKLFF
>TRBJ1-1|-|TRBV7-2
CASSLVWLSNTEAFF
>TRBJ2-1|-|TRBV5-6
CASSLYGHNEQFF
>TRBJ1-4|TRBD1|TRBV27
CASRVTGDEKLFF
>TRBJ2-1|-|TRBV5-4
CASTLITGRTNEQFF
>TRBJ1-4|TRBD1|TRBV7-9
CASSAGTVRDEKLFF
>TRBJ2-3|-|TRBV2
CASSENRVADTQYF
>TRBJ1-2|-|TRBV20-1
CIVRDGYTF
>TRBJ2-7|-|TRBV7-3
CASSLKSRGDEQYF
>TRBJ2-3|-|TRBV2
CASRVRDNTDTQYF
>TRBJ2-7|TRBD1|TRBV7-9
CASSSKDRVKSYEQYF